These 5 T cell receptor beta chains originate from one sample sequenced in a study of blood T cell repertoires in COVID-19. Profiled with immunoSEQ multiplex PCR; TCRdb holds only in-frame clones, not every one. The data show roughly 160,000 clones, just under 90% seen once. Sequenced sample: peripheral blood. These receptors were obtained from a woman between 65 and 79 years old with COVID-19, enrolled during active disease.

The V call is TRBV5-4, the J call TRBJ2-7, with TRBD2 matching over 8 bases. The germline CDR1 and CDR2 sequences are SGHNT and YYREEE (reference sequence). Trimming took 1 base from V and 2 from J; bases not matched to a gene: 2. The CDR3 runs to 14 residues. The CDR3 DNA is TGTGCCAGCAGCTTGACGGGGGGGCCCTACGAGCAGTACTTC. Translated: CASSLTGGPYEQYF. Full variable domain (remainder filled in from reference TRBV5-4 and TRBJ2-7): ETGVTQSPTHLIKTRGQQVTLRCSSQSGHNTVSWYQQALGQGPQFIFQYYREEENGRGNFPPRFSGLQFPNYSSELNVNALELDDSALYLCASSLTGGPYEQYFGPGTRLTVT.

The chain recombines TRBV19 with TRBJ1-5; TRBD1 aligns across 11 bases. The germline V gene has CDR1 LNHDA and CDR2 SQIVND (reference sequence). The CDR3 consists of 13 residues. V shed 8 bases, J shed 5 bases, and the junction held 2 bases outside the gene matches. CDR3 region: CASRDRGDQPQHF. For the CDR3, the DNA is TGTGCCAGTCGGGACAGGGGGGATCAGCCCCAGCATTTT.

The chain carries TRBV5-1 and TRBJ1-4; TRBD1 aligns across 9 bases. This CDR3 has 14 amino acids. V was clipped by 7 bases and J by 8 bases; unmatched bases: 9. CDR1 and CDR2 from the germline V gene are SGHRS and YFSETQ. DNA for the CDR3: TGCGCCAGCTCTGAAGGGACAGGGAGCGAAAAACTGTTTTTT. Encoded protein: CASSEGTGSEKLFF.

The chain employs TRBV30 and TRBJ1-2; TRBD1 agrees at 10 bases. This CDR3 has 11 amino acids. In germline, CDR1 is GTSNPN, CDR2 SVGIG (reference sequence). V was pared by 7 bases and J by 7 bases, with 3 bases of the junction left unmatched. The CDR3 region is CASRDRGGYTF. For the CDR3, the DNA is TGTGCCTCCCGGGACAGGGGTGGCTACACCTTC.

This clone was detected only a few times. This sequence joins TRBV5-5 and TRBJ2-3; D unclear. Trimming left V 0 bases short and J 3 bases short, with 5 bases between. Germline V gene lookup returns CDR1 SGHKS and CDR2 YYEKEE (reference sequence). The CDR3 sequence is 13 residues long. The CDR3 coding sequence is TGTGCCAGCAGCTTGGTCCCGACAGATACGCAGTATTTT. As protein: CASSLVPTDTQYF.